This T cell receptor beta chain is drawn from a study of PD-1 blockade in classical Hodgkin lymphoma. General observations from the study: Initiation of nivolumab under 1 year after ASCT led to exclusion of patients.

Time point specified: cycle 4 day 1 (C4D1), after six to seven weeks of nivolumab. After autologous stem cell transplantation all patients relapsed, and prior brentuximab vedotin exposure differed between cohorts. Details on this clone: Its specificity is not known.

The germline V gene has CDR1 LNHDA and CDR2 SQIVND (reference sequence). The CDR3 extends over 15 amino acids. The ends were cut back, 4 bases at V and 4 bases at J, with 15 bases in the middle. The assay was immunoSEQ multiplex PCR, and TCRdb's table has in-frame clones only and misses some. The sample yields 20,000 to 25,000 clones, about 80% seen once. The receptor was derived from a human donor with classical Hodgkin lymphoma. The sequenced sample was peripheral blood mononuclear cells (PBMCs), obtained before the fourth cycle of nivolumab. The chain is built from TRBV19 and TRBJ2-3; a possible D gene is TRBD2 (5 bases). As DNA, the CDR3 is TGTGCCAGTAGTAAGGGAGCGGTACCTTCAGATACGCAGTATTTT. Translated, it gives CASSKGAVPSDTQYF.